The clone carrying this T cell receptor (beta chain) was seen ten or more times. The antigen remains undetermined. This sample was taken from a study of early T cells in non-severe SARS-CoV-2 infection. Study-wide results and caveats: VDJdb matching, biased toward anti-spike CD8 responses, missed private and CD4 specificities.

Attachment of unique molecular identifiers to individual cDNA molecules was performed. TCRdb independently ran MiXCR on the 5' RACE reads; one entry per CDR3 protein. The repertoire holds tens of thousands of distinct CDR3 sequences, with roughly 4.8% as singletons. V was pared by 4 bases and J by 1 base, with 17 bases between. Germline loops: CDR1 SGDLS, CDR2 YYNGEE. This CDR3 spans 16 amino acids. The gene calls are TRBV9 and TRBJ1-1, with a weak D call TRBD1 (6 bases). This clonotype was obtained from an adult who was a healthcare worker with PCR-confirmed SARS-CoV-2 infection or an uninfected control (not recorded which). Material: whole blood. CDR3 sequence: CASSPRGGRANTEAFF. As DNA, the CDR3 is TGTGCCAGCAGCCCCCGAGGGGGGAGGGCGAACACTGAAGCTTTCTTT. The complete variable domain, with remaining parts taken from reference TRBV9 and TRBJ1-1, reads DSGVTQTPKHLITATGQRVTLRCSPRSGDLSVYWYQQSLDQGLQFLIQYYNGEERAKGNILERFSAQQFPDLHSELNLSSLELGDSALYFCASSPRGGRANTEAFFGQGTRLTVV.